This paragraph covers one T cell receptor beta chain sequence. Its antigen is still unknown. Base qualities were left out, and no much larger clone turns up one base away. Reading the germline V gene (reference sequence) gives CDR1 MNHEY and CDR2 SMNVEV. V and J lose 5 bases and 0 bases, and a span of 11 bases separates them. The CDR3, from cysteine to phenylalanine, totals 15 residues. Only the CDR3 portion is preserved as DNA: 45 bases, with reading frame beginning at the first base. The data stem from a study of cytomegalovirus exposure and HLA in healthy donors (TCRdb year 2017). For context, the study as a whole: An earlier analysis of 550 to 700 of the donors reported about 250 Gb of sequence data and 117 million unique TCR beta sequences from 150 million to 200 million T cells. An early release that covered several hundred HLA-typed donors contained about 290 gigabases of sequencing data and around 80 million unique TCR sequences. The genetic ancestry cluster associated with self-reported Caucasian donors included roughly four fifths of the 300 to 450 genotyped donors. The study aimed to test whether signatures of past pathogen exposure could be identified by cataloging public T cell receptors. The study profiled the T cell repertoires of under 850 subjects by immunosequencing and related them to cytomegalovirus serostatus. Along with the approximately 650-subject first cohort, a separate validation cohort of some 130 different subjects was used. The study combined high-throughput TCR immunosequencing, statistical association of individual TCRs with disease status, and machine learning to predict cytomegalovirus infection status. A later analysis re-analyzed previously published TCR beta repertoires from 650 to 800 donors and added high-resolution HLA genotyping to study TCR occurrence patterns. Rather than drawing on any new phenotypic data, the later analysis identified candidate immune exposures from TCR beta sequences and the way those sequences occurred across donors. An earlier analysis of several hundred of the donors applied high-throughput TCR beta sequencing to assess whether each TCR beta V gene segment acted as functional or pseudogenic. Alongside the repertoire data, information on donor age, sex, ethnicity and CMV serostatus was compiled. A later genetic analysis used genome-wide SNP genotypes for about 65% of the roughly 700 donors, treating that subset as a discovery cohort. All discovery cohort repertoires had been generated on a single sequencing platform. HLA typing included class I and class II loci at four-digit resolution. Typing coverage differed by locus: A, B, C, DRB1 and DQB1 were typed in roughly 629-630 donors, DQA1 in 522, DPA1 in approximately 600, and DPB1 in approximately 450. Several DR-DQ haplotypes were treated as single units for association and clustering because of strong linkage in the cohort. On average, about 240,000 unique TCR beta nucleotide sequences were sequenced per donor among 398 genotyped donors of the cohort, with around 19% of those sequences being non-productive. Results and caveats for the whole study, not just this receptor: In a later analysis, the rate of TCR association differed among HLA loci, with DRB1 alleles having the most associated TCRs and HLA-C alleles having the fewest. This cohort had only TCR beta chains sequenced, and the lack of alpha or paired-chain data limited which features could be detected. Some IMGT-functional V segments, including TRBV6-2 and TRBV6-3, could not be told apart with the 87-base-pair reads, so those segments were excluded. A further reported finding was that TCR beta sequences accurately predicted the HLA-A and HLA-B alleles for most subjects in the first cohort. Most CMV-associated TCR beta chains appeared to be HLA-restricted in a later analysis, and the HLA associations seemed to be driven largely by CMV exposure. About 17 rarely observed V segments, including chromosome 9 orphons, were excluded from the earlier analysis of 550 to 700 of the donors because counts were too low. Sequencing depth was assumed to be roughly uniform across donors in the presence/absence analyses, though that assumption may not hold. A cluster of highly shared sequence variants was judged likely to represent a technical artifact of the sequencing pipeline. In a later analysis, some 18,000 TCR beta sequences were associated with specific HLA alleles at a false discovery rate of 0.05. A total of fewer than 200 TCR beta chains were listed by the study as associated with cytomegalovirus. Compared with equally common non-associated chains, HLA-associated TCR beta chains in a later analysis were more clonally expanded and had lower generation probabilities. Because some donors lacked HLA typing at each locus, the association tests relied only on the typed subset. A few of the identified cytomegalovirus-associated TCR beta chains were confirmed in vitro to be specific for cytomegalovirus antigens. The authors suggested that the approach could potentially be generalized to other disease states and immunological phenotypes. While some public TCRs were present in many individuals, most TCR sequences turned up only very rarely across donors. The only immune exposure information available for the cohort was CMV serostatus. Cytomegalovirus status was reported to be diagnosed by the classifier with high specificity and sensitivity in both the original and validation cohorts. According to a later genetic analysis, donors in an Asian-associated ancestry cluster had fewer N-insertions in productive TCRs than the approximately 670-donor mean. Correlated functional status among segregating V segments might reflect linkage disequilibrium, but an unknown experimental factor could not be ruled out. According to a later analysis, parvovirus B19, influenza, CMV and Epstein-Barr virus appeared linked to several top co-occurrence clusters. In a later genetic analysis, a missense DCLRE1C variant was associated with V-gene and J-gene trimming of TCR beta chains, and the association was replicated in an independent cohort. Broadly in line with IMGT annotations, most TCR beta V segments showed up in productive rearrangements about 87% or about 30% of the time in an earlier analysis of 450 to 750 of the donors. Strong co-occurrence of HLA alleles, especially DR and DQ, made assigning TCR associations to individual alleles difficult.

The cohort was made up of approximately 670 healthy bone marrow donors. At the time of sampling, all cohort members were nominally healthy, though unrecorded immune exposures were likely present. The donor was CMV seropositive and belonged to the group of 250 to 300 seropositive cohort members. A peripheral blood sample was collected from each donor, and TCR beta sequencing was performed on peripheral blood mononuclear cells. Genomic DNA extraction from the blood cell samples was performed with the Qiagen DNeasy Blood Extraction Kit. Library construction relied on the immunoSEQ multiplex PCR assay. For the multiplex PCR, a mixture combining 60 forward primers for TCR Vbeta segments and 13 reverse primers for TCR Jbeta segments was used. The CDR3 region of rearranged TCR beta genes was amplified from genomic DNA by a multiplex PCR assay. Amplified TCR beta libraries were sequenced as 87-base-pair reads on the Illumina HiSeq System. Per the source publication's procedure: Across the 666 repertoires, a later analysis counted tens of millions of unique TCR beta chains, approximately 12 million of which were shared by at least two donors. To remove PCR and sequencing errors, raw reads were error-corrected and collapsed into unique sequences using a nearest-neighbor algorithm that merged closely related sequences. To assign V, D and J gene segments, CDR3 sequences were aligned to IMGT reference sequences. For a sequence to be retained, at least a six-nucleotide match to both a V gene segment and a J gene segment was required. Rearrangements were called productive when the CDR3 lacked stop codons and stayed in frame with V and J; all others were non-productive. CDR3 was defined according to IMGT convention as the region running from the second conserved V-encoded cysteine to the conserved J-encoded phenylalanine. The earlier analysis of some 540 of the donors excluded any sequence lacking an unambiguous match to a single V gene segment. An earlier analysis of 500 to 700 of the donors classified V segments as functional when productive rearrangements were above 56.7% and as segregating when the standard deviation between donors was above 5%. A statistical classification framework was developed to diagnose cytomegalovirus status using the catalog of TCR beta chain sequences. A later analysis assigned V and J genes by comparing TCR nucleotide sequences with IMGT/GENE-DB human TR gene sequences. Using the TCRdist pipeline, a later analysis assigned CDR3 sequences along with most-parsimonious VDJ recombination scenarios. In a later analysis, each TCR beta chain was defined by its CDR3 amino acid sequence together with its V-gene family, and reads without a unique V-gene family were excluded. To address suspected cross-contamination and a sequencing artifact, a later analysis removed 592 highly shared, low-generation-probability nucleotide sequences. In a later analysis, a clonal expansion index was calculated for each public chain from normalized within-repertoire ranks of inferred template counts. In a later analysis, generation probabilities were computed using a VDJ recombination model fitted to out-of-frame rearrangements, and the results were checked against IGoR. In a later analysis, hypergeometric tests were used to score TCR-TCR, TCR-HLA and TCR-CMV co-occurrence, with a repertoire-size bias correction applied to TCR pairs. A later analysis estimated false discovery rates by permuting HLA or CMV assignments 20 times. In a later analysis, co-occurring TCRs were grouped using DBSCAN, with TCRdist sequence similarity added in when clustering inside HLA-allele-positive subsets. Repertoires with fewer than 30,000 or more than 120,000 public chains, plus five repertoires with anomalous nucleotide sharing, were excluded from co-occurrence clustering. TCRdb limited this immuneACCESS table to in-frame rearrangements with V and J called. A share of clones is missing; checked studies link under half to unresolved V genes, and the rest is unexplained. That table supplies the V and J calls and clone size; D and trimming were determined from the DNA. Counted in this sample were 100,000 or so clones; roughly 69% of them appeared once. Of the sample, about 2.5% falls within the top ten clones.

The chain joins TRBV27 to TRBJ2-1, with a weak D call of TRBD2 (5 bases match). Input material: PBMCs. This receptor was taken from a man aged 50-59 years in good health and CMV-seropositive. The DNA sequence reads TGTGCCAGCAGTCCGTTGGACTCCTCCTACAATGAGCAGTTCTTC. The resulting protein is CASSPLDSSYNEQFF.